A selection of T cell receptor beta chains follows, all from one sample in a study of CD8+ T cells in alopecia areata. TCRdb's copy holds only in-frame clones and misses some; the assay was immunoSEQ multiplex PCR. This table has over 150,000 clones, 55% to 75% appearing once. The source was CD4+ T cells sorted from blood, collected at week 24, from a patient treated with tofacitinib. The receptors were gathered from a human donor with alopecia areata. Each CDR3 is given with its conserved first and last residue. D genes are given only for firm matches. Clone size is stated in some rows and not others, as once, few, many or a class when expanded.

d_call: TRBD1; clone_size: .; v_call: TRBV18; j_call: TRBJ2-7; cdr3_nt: TGTGCCAGCTCACCAGAGACAGGGGGCTACGAGCAGTACTTC; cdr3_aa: CASSPETGGYEQYF
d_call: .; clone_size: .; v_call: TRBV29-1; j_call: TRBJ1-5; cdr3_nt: TGCAGCGCAGTGACAGGTGGCAATCAGCCCCAGCATTTT; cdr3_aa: CSAVTGGNQPQHF
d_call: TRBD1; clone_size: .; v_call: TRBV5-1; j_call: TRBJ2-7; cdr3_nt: TGCGCCAGCAAAGACAGGGACAGGGACGAGCAGTACTTC; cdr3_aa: CASKDRDRDEQYF
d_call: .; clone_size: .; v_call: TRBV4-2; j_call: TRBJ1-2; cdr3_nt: TGTGCCAGCAGCCAACCCAACCCCCCAGGGGACTATGGCTACACCTTC; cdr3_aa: CASSQPNPPGDYGYTF
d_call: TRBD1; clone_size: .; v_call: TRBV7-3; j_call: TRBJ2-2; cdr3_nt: TGTGCCAGCAGGAAGACAGGGGCGGCCGGGGAGCTGTTTTTT; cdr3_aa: CASRKTGAAGELFF
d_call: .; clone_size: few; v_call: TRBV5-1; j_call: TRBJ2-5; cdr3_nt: TGCGCCAGCAGCTTGGAAAAGTTCGGCCCAGAGACCCAGTACTTC; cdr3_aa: CASSLEKFGPETQYF
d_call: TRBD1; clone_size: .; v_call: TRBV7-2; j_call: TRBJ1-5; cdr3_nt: TGTGCCAGCAGCCTACAGGGGTATCAGCCCCAGCATTTT; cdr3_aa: CASSLQGYQPQHF
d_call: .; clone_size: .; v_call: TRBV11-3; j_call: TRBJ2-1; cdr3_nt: TGTGCCAGCAGCTTAGGATTAAGACTGGGGAGCAATGAGCAGTTCTTC; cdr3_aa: CASSLGLRLGSNEQFF
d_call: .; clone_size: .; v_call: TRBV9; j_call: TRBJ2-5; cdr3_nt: TGTGCCAGCAGCGCGACGGACCGTGTCCCAGAGACCCAGTACTTC; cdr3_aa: CASSATDRVPETQYF
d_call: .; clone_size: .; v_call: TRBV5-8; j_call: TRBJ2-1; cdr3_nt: TGTGCCAGCAGCCTCAGCGGTGAGCAGTTCTTC; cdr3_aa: CASSLSGEQFF
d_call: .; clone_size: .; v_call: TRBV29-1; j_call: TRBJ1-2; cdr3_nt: TGCAGTACCGATGGGACGGAATATGGCTACACCTTC; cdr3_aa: CSTDGTEYGYTF
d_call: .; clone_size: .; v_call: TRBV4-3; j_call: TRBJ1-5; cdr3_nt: TGCGCCAGCAGCCAAGGACAGAATCAGCCCCAGCATTTT; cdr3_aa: CASSQGQNQPQHF
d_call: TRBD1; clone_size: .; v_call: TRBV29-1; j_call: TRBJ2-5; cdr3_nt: TGCAGCGTTGTACACCCGGACAGGGGCAGGCGAGAGACCCAGTACTTC; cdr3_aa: CSVVHPDRGRRETQYF
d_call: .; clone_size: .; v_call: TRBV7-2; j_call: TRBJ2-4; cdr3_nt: TGTGCCAGCAGCCGCGATGTTGGCATTCAGTACTTC; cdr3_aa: CASSRDVGIQYF
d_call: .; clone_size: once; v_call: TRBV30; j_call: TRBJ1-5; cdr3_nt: TGTGCCTGGAGTGAATTGAGTGCCAATCAGCCCCAGCATTTT; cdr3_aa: CAWSELSANQPQHF
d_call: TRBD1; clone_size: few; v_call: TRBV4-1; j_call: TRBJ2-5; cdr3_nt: TGCGCCAGCAGCCAAGAGAGGGGACAGGGGGAGTCTGGGGAGCGAGAGACCCAGTACTTC; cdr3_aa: CASSQERGQGESGERETQYF
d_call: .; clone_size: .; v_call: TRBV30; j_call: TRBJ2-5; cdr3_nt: TGTGCCTGGAGCCCGTACCAAGAGACCCAGTACTTC; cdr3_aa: CAWSPYQETQYF
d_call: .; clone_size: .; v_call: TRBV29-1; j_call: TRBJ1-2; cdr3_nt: TGCAGCGTGCAGCCGGCTGGAGGCTACACCTTC; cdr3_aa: CSVQPAGGYTF
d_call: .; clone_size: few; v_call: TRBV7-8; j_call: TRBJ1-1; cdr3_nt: TGTGCCAGCAGCTTAACAGGCGACACTGAAGCTTTCTTT; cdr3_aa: CASSLTGDTEAFF
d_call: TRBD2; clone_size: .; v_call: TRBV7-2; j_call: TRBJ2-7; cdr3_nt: TGTGTCAGCAGCTCACAACCTAGCGGGAGATCCTCCTACGAGCAGTACTTC; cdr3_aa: CVSSSQPSGRSSYEQYF
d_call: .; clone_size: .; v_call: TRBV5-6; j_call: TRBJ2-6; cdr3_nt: TGTGCCAGCAGATCCCTCGACGGCTCTGGGGCCAACGTCCTGACTTTC; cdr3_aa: CASRSLDGSGANVLTF
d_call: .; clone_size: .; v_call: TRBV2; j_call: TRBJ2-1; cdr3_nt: TGTGCCAGCAGTGGTTTTCTGGACAATGAGCAGTTCTTC; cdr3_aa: CASSGFLDNEQFF
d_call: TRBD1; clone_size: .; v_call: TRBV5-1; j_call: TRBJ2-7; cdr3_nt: TGCGCCAGCAGCTTCGAAGGGGGCCAATACGAGCAGTACTTC; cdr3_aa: CASSFEGGQYEQYF
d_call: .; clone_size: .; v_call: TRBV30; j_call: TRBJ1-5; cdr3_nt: TGTGCCTGGTCCGGGAGCTCTGATCAGCCCCAGCATTTT; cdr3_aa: CAWSGSSDQPQHF
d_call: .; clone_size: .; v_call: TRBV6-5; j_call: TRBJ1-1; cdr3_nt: TGTGCCAGCGAAAGTCGGGGCCCCACTGAAGCTTTCTTT; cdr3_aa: CASESRGPTEAFF
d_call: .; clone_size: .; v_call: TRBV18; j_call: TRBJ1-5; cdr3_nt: TGTGCCAGCTCATTCCCAGGGGGCAATCAGCCCCAGCATTTT; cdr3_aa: CASSFPGGNQPQHF
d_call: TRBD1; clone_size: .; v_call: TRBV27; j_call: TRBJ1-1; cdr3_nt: TGTGCCAGCAGTTTAACAGGGGGGAACACTGAAGCTTTCTTT; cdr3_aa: CASSLTGGNTEAFF
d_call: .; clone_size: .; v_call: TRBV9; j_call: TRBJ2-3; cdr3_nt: TGTGCCAGCAGCGTAATAGGCACAGATACGCAGTATTTT; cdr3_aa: CASSVIGTDTQYF
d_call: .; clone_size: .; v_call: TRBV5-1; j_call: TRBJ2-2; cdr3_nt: TGCGCCAGCAGCTTGGCCCAGGCGAACACCGGGGAGCTGTTTTTT; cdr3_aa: CASSLAQANTGELFF
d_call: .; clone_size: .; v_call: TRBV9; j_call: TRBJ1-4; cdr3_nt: TGTGCCAGCAGCCTTAGTGCCAGGGGAACTAATGAAAAACTGTTTTTT; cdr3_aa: CASSLSARGTNEKLFF
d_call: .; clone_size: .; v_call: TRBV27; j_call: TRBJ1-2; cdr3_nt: TGTGCCAGCAGCCGGTCTGGGTCGGACTATGGCTACACCTTC; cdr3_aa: CASSRSGSDYGYTF